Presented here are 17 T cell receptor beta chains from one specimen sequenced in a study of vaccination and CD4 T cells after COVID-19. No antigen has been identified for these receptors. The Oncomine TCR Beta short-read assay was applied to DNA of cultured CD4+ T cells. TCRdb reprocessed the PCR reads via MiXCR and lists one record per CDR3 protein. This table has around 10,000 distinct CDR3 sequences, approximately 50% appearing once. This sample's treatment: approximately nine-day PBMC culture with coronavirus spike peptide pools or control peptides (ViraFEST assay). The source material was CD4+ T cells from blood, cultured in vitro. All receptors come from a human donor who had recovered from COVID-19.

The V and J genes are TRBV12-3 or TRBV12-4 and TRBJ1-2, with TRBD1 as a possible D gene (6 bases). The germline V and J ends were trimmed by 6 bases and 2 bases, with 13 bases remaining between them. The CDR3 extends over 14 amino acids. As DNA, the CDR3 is TGTGCCAGCAGGGAGCAGGGGCGAAACTATGGCTACACCTTC. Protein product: CASREQGRNYGYTF.

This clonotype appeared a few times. The CDR3 reads CATSDPRRGGPYTQYF. CDR3 bases: TGTGCCACCAGTGATCCTCGTCGCGGGGGGCCGTATACGCAGTATTTT. V is TRBV24-1 and J is TRBJ2-3; TRBD2 matches at 8 bases. After removal of 3 bases from V and 7 bases from J, the junction contained 11 bases not matched to a gene. The CDR3 runs 16 residues. Germline CDR1 and CDR2: KGHDR and SFDVKD.

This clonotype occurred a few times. In DNA form, the CDR3 reads TGTGCCTGGAGTGTACGGAGAGGAAACTATGGCTACACCTTC. This codes for CAWSVRRGNYGYTF. The chain links TRBV30 to TRBJ1-2; D not resolved. CDR1 and CDR2 from the germline V gene are GTSNPN and SVGIG (reference sequence). CDR3 length equals 14 residues. Trimming shortened V by 0 bases and J by 2 bases, and 10 bases separated the two germline ends.

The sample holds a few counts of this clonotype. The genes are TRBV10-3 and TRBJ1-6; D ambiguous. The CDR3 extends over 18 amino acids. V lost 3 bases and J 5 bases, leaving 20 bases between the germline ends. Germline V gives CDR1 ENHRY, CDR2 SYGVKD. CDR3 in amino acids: CAISDIQFWAADNSPLHF. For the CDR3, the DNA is TGTGCCATCAGTGACATACAATTTTGGGCAGCCGATAATTCACCCCTCCACTTT.

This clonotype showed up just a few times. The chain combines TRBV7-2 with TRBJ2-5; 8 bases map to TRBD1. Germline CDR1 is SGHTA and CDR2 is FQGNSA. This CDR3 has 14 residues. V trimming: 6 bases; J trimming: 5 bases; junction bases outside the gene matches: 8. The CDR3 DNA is TGTGCCAGCAGATCGGGGACAGGCGGGGAGACCCAGTACTTC. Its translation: CASRSGTGGETQYF.

The CDR3 is CASSLVGWDGTDTQYF. The CDR3 nucleotides read TGTGCCAGCAGCTTAGTCGGGTGGGATGGCACAGATACGCAGTATTTT. V is TRBV11-3 and J is TRBJ2-3; D is undetermined. The CDR3 length is 16 residues. Per germline, CDR1 SGHNT and CDR2 YENEEA. Trimming left V 1 base short and J 1 base short, with 12 bases between.

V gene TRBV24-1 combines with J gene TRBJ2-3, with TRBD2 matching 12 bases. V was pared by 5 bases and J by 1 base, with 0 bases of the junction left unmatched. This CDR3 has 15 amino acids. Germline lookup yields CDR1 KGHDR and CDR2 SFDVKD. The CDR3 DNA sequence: TGTGCCACCAGTGGGACTAGCGGGGGCACAGATACGCAGTATTTT. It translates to CATSGTSGGTDTQYF.

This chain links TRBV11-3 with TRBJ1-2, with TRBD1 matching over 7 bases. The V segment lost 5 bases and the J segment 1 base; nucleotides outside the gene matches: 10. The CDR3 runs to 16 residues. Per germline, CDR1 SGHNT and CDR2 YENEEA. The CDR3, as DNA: TGTGCCAGCAGCGCCTCGACAGGGTTCCATAACTATGGCTACACCTTC. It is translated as CASSASTGFHNYGYTF. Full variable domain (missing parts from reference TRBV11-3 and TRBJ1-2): EAGVVQSPRYKIIEKKQPVAFWCNPISGHNTLYWYLQNLGQGPELLIRYENEEAVDDSQLPKDRFSAERLKGVDSTLKIQPAELGDSAVYLCASSASTGFHNYGYTFGSGTRLTVV.

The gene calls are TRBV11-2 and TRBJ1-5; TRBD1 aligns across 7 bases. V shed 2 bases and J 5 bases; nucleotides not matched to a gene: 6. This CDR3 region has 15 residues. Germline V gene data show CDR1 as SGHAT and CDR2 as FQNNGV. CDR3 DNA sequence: TGTGCCAGCAGCTTAAGGGGACAGCTAGATCAGCCCCAGCATTTT. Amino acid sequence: CASSLRGQLDQPQHF. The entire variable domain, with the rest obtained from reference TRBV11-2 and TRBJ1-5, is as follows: EAGVAQSPRYKIIEKRQSVAFWCNPISGHATLYWYQQILGQGPKLLIQFQNNGVVDDSQLPKDRFSAERLKGVDSTLKIQPAKLEDSAVYLCASSLRGQLDQPQHFGDGTRLSIL.

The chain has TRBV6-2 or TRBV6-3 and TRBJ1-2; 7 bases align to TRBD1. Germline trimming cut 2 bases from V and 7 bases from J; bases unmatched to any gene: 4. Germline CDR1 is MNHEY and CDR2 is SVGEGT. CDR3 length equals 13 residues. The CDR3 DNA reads TGTGCCAGCAGTTACGCCTACAGGGGTGGCTACACCTTC. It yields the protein CASSYAYRGGYTF.

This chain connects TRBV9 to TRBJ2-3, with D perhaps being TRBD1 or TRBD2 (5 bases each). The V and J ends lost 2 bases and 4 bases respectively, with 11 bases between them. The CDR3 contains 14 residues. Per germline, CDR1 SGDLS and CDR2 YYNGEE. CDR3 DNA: TGTGCCAGCAGCGTCAGTTGGGACGCAGATACGCAGTATTTT. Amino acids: CASSVSWDADTQYF. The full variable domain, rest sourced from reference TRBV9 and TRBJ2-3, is DSGVTQTPKHLITATGQRVTLRCSPRSGDLSVYWYQQSLDQGLQFLIQYYNGEERAKGNILERFSAQQFPDLHSELNLSSLELGDSALYFCASSVSWDADTQYFGPGTRLTVL.

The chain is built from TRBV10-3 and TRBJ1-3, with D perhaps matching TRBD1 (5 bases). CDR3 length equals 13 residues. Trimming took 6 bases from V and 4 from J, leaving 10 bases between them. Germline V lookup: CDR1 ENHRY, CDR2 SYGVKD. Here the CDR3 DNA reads TGTGCCATCAGGGGGCAGTCAGGAAACACCATATATTTT. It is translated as CAIRGQSGNTIYF.

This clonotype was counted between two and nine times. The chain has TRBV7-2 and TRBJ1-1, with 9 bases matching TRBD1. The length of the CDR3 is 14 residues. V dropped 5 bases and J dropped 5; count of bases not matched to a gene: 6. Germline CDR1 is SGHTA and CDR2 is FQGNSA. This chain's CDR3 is CASSRDRVGTEAFF. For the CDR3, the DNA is TGTGCCAGCAGCCGGGACAGGGTTGGAACTGAAGCTTTCTTT.

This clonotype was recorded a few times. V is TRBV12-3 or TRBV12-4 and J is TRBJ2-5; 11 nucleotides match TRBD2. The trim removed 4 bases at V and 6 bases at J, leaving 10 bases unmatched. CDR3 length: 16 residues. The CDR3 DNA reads TGTGCCAGCAGTTGGGGGATAGCGGGGGGGCGTAAGACCCAGTACTTC. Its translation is CASSWGIAGGRKTQYF.

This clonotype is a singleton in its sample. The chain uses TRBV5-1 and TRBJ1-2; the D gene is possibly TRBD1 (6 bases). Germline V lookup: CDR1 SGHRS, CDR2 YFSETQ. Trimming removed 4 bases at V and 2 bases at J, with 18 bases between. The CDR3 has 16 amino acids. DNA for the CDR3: TGCGCCAGCAGCCCTAGTCCCGGGACAAGGAACTATGGCTACACCTTC. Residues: CASSPSPGTRNYGYTF.

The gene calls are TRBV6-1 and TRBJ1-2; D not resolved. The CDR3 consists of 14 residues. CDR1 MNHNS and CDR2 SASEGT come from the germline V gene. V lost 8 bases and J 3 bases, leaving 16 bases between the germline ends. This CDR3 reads CASGPRLRDYGYTF. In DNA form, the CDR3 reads TGTGCCAGCGGCCCCAGGCTTCGGGACTATGGCTACACCTTC.

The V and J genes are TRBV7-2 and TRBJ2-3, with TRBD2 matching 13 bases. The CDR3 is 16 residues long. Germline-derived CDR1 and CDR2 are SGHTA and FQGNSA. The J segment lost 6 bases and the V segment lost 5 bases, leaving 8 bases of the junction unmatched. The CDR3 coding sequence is TGTGCCAGCAGCCCGTCGGGACTAGCGGGACGGGATACGCAGTATTTT. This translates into CASSPSGLAGRDTQYF.